The sequence of this T cell receptor beta chain was determined in a study of shared clonotypes between healthy human individuals. Overall study: Three CD4 naive, three CD4 memory, two CD8 naive and one CD8 memory plate were used per donor.

This clone has just a few counts. This table comes from immunoSEQ multiplex PCR, and its TCRdb copy is limited to in-frame clones, with some not included. The repertoire holds roughly 2.5 million clones, more than 90% seen once, with roughly 0.13% in the top ten. The CDR3 length is 15 residues. Looked up from germline, CDR1 is MDHEN and CDR2 is SYDVKM. The V end lost 3 bases, the J end lost 0 bases, and 11 bases lay between the germline ends. The TCR was taken from a man between 18 and 35 years old in good health. The chain links TRBV28 to TRBJ1-2; D gene ambiguous. Sequencing was carried out using naive CD4+ T cells sorted from blood. Documented subset: CD45RA+ positively selected. The CDR3 region is CASSLYVLTNYGYTF. The CDR3 coding sequence is TGTGCCAGCAGTTTGTACGTCCTCACTAACTATGGCTACACCTTC.